These T cell receptor beta chains were read from a single sample in a study of identical twins. TCRdb re-derived calls from the 5' RACE reads in MiXCR, one entry per CDR3 protein. The sample lists 450,000 to 500,000 distinct CDR3 sequences, roughly an eighth occurring once. Another study also made use of these data, one on yellow fever vaccine responses in identical twins.

The sequencing sample was made of CD4+ T cells sorted from blood. All receptors come from a woman aged 18-35 years in good health. Each CDR3 is given with its conserved first and last residue. Each record gives: clone size, V gene, J gene, D gene, CDR3 protein, CDR3 DNA. The D gene is left open where the match is weak. Only some rows state a clone size, as once, few, many or a class for expanded clones.

>.|TRBV3-1|TRBJ1-1|TRBD1
CASGDRVGEAFF
TGTGCCAGCGGGGACAGGGTAGGTGAAGCTTTCTTT
>few|TRBV10-3|TRBJ2-1|TRBD1
CAISFSGTGQYNEQFF
TGTGCCATCAGTTTCTCCGGGACAGGACAATACAATGAGCAGTTCTTC
>.|TRBV11-2|TRBJ2-7|TRBD1
CASSLVRTGHSEQYF
TGTGCCAGCAGCTTAGTAAGGACAGGGCACTCCGAGCAGTACTTC
>many|TRBV20-1|TRBJ2-4|.
CSAPVQGMGNIQYF
TGCAGTGCCCCCGTGCAGGGGATGGGTAACATTCAGTACTTC
>few|TRBV11-1|TRBJ2-7|TRBD2
CASSWTSGRYEQYF
TGTGCCAGCAGCTGGACTAGCGGGAGGTACGAGCAGTACTTC
>few|TRBV19|TRBJ2-3|TRBD1
CASRQGQDTQYF
TGTGCCAGCCGACAGGGGCAAGATACGCAGTATTTT
>.|TRBV7-9|TRBJ2-1|.
CASSLNSGRPSYNEQFF
TGTGCCAGCAGCCTAAACTCGGGGCGGCCATCCTACAATGAGCAGTTCTTC
>few|TRBV12-5|TRBJ1-5|.
CASGPGIPGWPQHF
TGTGCTAGTGGACCTGGGATACCCGGGTGGCCCCAGCATTTT
>few|TRBV10-2|TRBJ2-1|.
CASSESWASWFF
TGCGCCAGCAGTGAATCTTGGGCTAGCTGGTTCTTC
>few|TRBV28|TRBJ2-7|.
CASSLSEGVSYEQYF
TGTGCCAGCAGTTTATCTGAAGGGGTCAGCTACGAGCAGTACTTC
>many|TRBV7-9|TRBJ2-3|.
CASSPVWAGTDTQYF
TGTGCCAGCAGCCCCGTATGGGCGGGCACAGATACGCAGTATTTT
>many|TRBV29-1|TRBJ1-2|TRBD1
CSVTGGENGYTF
TGCAGCGTGACAGGGGGAGAGAATGGCTACACCTTC
>few|TRBV7-9|TRBJ1-4|.
CASIRNGATNEKLFF
TGTGCCAGCATACGGAACGGTGCAACTAATGAAAAACTGTTTTTT
>.|TRBV20-1|TRBJ2-4|.
CSARDSGAAKNTQYF
TGCAGTGCTAGAGATTCAGGGGCGGCCAAAAACACTCAGTACTTC
>.|TRBV7-2|TRBJ2-3|TRBD2
CASSRSGGTGTDTQYF
TGTGCCAGCAGCCGTAGCGGGGGGACAGGCACAGATACGCAGTATTTT
>many|TRBV2|TRBJ1-1|.
CASSEVGNTEAFF
TGTGCCAGCAGTGAGGTGGGAAACACTGAAGCTTTCTTT
>.|TRBV5-1|TRBJ2-2|TRBD1
CASNRDRETGELFF
TGCGCCAGCAACCGGGACAGGGAGACCGGGGAGCTGTTTTTT
>many|TRBV5-1|TRBJ2-2|TRBD2
CASSLGLAGGDGELFF
TGCGCCAGCAGCCTGGGACTAGCGGGAGGAGACGGGGAGCTGTTTTTT
>few|TRBV6-2/TRBV6-3|TRBJ2-7|TRBD1
CASNPDRVGSYEQYF
TGTGCCAGCAATCCTGACAGGGTAGGTTCCTACGAGCAGTACTTC
>many|TRBV6-1|TRBJ2-3|.
CASSPPGTAKAQYF
TGTGCCAGCAGCCCCCCCGGGACCGCAAAGGCGCAGTATTTT
>.|TRBV9|TRBJ1-4|TRBD1
CASSVAAQGRGEKLFF
TGTGCCAGCAGCGTAGCTGCACAGGGGAGAGGAGAAAAACTGTTTTTT
>.|TRBV28|TRBJ2-5|.
CASSFPDGLETQYF
TGTGCCAGCAGTTTCCCCGATGGTCTAGAGACCCAGTACTTC
>few|TRBV5-1|TRBJ2-1|TRBD1
CASSLTGTGGDEQFF
TGCGCCAGCAGCTTGACCGGGACAGGGGGCGATGAGCAGTTCTTC
>few|TRBV7-2|TRBJ2-3|TRBD2
CASSVTSGVPTDTQYF
TGTGCCAGCAGCGTGACTAGCGGGGTACCAACGGATACGCAGTATTTT
>.|TRBV7-9|TRBJ2-7|.
CASSPILGSYEQYF
TGTGCCAGCAGCCCCATTCTGGGGAGTTACGAGCAGTACTTC
>.|TRBV7-2|TRBJ1-2|TRBD1
CASSRTGTGYGYTF
TGTGCCAGCAGCCGAACGGGGACAGGGTACGGCTACACCTTC
>many|TRBV28|TRBJ2-7|TRBD1
CASRYQGASREQYF
TGTGCCAGCAGGTATCAGGGGGCATCTAGAGAGCAGTACTTC
>many|TRBV7-2|TRBJ2-1|.
CASSFSSSYNEQFF
TGTGCCAGCAGCTTCTCGAGCTCCTACAATGAGCAGTTCTTC
>few|TRBV20-1|TRBJ2-1|.
CSPLARRADTEQFF
TGCAGTCCCCTCGCCCGTAGGGCAGACACTGAGCAGTTCTTC
>.|TRBV2|TRBJ2-6|.
CASTGRKGQSGANVLTF
TGTGCCAGCACCGGACGCAAGGGACAATCTGGGGCCAACGTCCTGACTTTC
>.|TRBV9|TRBJ2-1|TRBD2
CASSGPGGGAEFF
TGTGCCAGCAGCGGCCCCGGCGGGGGGGCCGAGTTCTTC
>.|TRBV7-6|TRBJ2-3|.
CASSSRTASTDTQYF
TGTGCCAGCAGCTCGCGGACAGCTAGCACAGATACGCAGTATTTT
>few|TRBV7-3|TRBJ2-7|.
CASSPTSSLGHEQYF
TGTGCCAGCAGCCCCACGAGCAGTCTGGGGCACGAGCAGTACTTC
>.|TRBV18|TRBJ2-1|.
CASSPKANNEQFF
TGTGCCAGCTCTCCCAAGGCTAACAATGAGCAGTTCTTC
>.|TRBV5-4|TRBJ2-2|TRBD1
CAMGTGTGGAGELFF
TGTGCCATGGGCACCGGGACAGGGGGGGCCGGGGAGCTGTTTTTT
>.|TRBV12-3/TRBV12-4|TRBJ2-1|TRBD1
CASRTIPGDRNNEQFF
TGTGCCAGCAGGACCATCCCCGGGGACAGAAACAATGAGCAGTTCTTC
>.|TRBV6-2/TRBV6-3|TRBJ1-5|.
CASRGGLDSYGQPQHF
TGTGCCAGCAGGGGGGGGCTGGACAGCTACGGTCAGCCCCAGCATTTT
>few|TRBV28|TRBJ2-3|.
CASSLAGGSSDTQYF
TGTGCCAGCAGTTTGGCCGGGGGTAGCTCAGATACGCAGTATTTT
>.|TRBV7-2|TRBJ2-1|TRBD2
CASSMSGGIYNEQFF
TGTGCCAGCAGCATGAGCGGGGGGATTTACAATGAGCAGTTCTTC
>.|TRBV14|TRBJ2-3|TRBD2
CASSRTSGRASDTQYF
TGTGCCAGCAGCCGGACTAGCGGGAGGGCGTCGGATACGCAGTATTTT
>.|TRBV5-1|TRBJ1-5|TRBD1
CASSPGQPNQPQHF
TGCGCCAGCAGCCCGGGACAGCCCAATCAGCCCCAGCATTTT
>.|TRBV2|TRBJ1-6|.
CASSEILNSPLHF
TGTGCCAGCAGCGAGATCTTAAATTCACCCCTCCACTTT